This T cell receptor (beta chain) was identified during a study of cytomegalovirus exposure and HLA in healthy donors (dated 2017 in TCRdb). General notes on the study: In an earlier analysis of fewer than 750 of the donors, approximately 260 Gb of sequence data and 100 million or so unique TCR beta sequences from about 190 million T cells were reported. Rather than drawing on any new phenotypic data, the later analysis identified candidate immune exposures from TCR beta sequences and the way those sequences occurred across donors. High-throughput TCR immunosequencing, statistical association of individual TCRs with disease status, and machine learning were combined to predict cytomegalovirus infection status. Because of strong linkage in the cohort, four to six DR-DQ haplotypes were treated as single units for association and clustering. Genome-wide SNP genotypes for about 65% of the roughly 700 donors were used in a later genetic analysis, which treated that subset as a discovery cohort. Among some 400 genotyped donors of the cohort, an average of around 240,000 unique TCR beta nucleotide sequences were sequenced per donor, roughly 20% of them non-productive. To decide whether each TCR beta V gene segment behaved as functional or pseudogenic, an earlier analysis of approximately 600 of the donors relied on high-throughput TCR beta sequencing. In a later analysis, previously published TCR beta repertoires from 666 donors were re-analyzed and high-resolution HLA genotyping was added so that TCR occurrence patterns could be studied. Donor age, sex, ethnicity and CMV serostatus were compiled alongside the repertoire data. Both class I and class II loci were covered by HLA typing, at four-digit resolution. Of the approximately 400 genotyped donors, 65% to 90% were placed in the genetic ancestry cluster associated with self-reported Caucasian donors. All discovery cohort repertoires had been generated using a single sequencing platform. Along with the approximately 620-subject first cohort, a separate validation cohort of over a hundred different subjects was used. The T cell repertoires of under 700 subjects were profiled by immunosequencing and related to cytomegalovirus serostatus. The number of typed donors differed by locus: roughly 629-640 for A, B, C, DRB1 and DQB1; some 540 for DQA1; over 600 for DPA1; and some 430 for DPB1. An early release covering around 630 HLA-typed donors comprised about 300 gigabases of sequencing data and tens of millions of unique TCR sequences. The study aimed to test whether signatures of past pathogen exposure could be identified by cataloging public T cell receptors. The research as a whole found: In a later analysis, TCR association rates were found to vary across HLA loci, with the most associated TCRs seen for DRB1 alleles and the fewest for HLA-C alleles. Immune exposure information for the cohort was limited to CMV serostatus. HLA typing was unavailable for some donors at each locus, so association tests used only the typed subset. Cytomegalovirus status was reported to be diagnosed by the classifier with high specificity and sensitivity in both the original and validation cohorts. This cohort had only TCR beta chains sequenced, and the lack of alpha or paired-chain data limited which features could be detected. A later genetic analysis reported fewer N-insertions in productive TCRs among donors in an Asian-associated ancestry cluster than the roughly 640-donor mean. Assigning TCR associations to individual alleles was difficult when HLA alleles, especially DR and DQ, strongly co-occurred. The presence/absence analyses assumed that sequencing depth was roughly uniform across donors, and that assumption may not be true. Because counts were too low, about 18 rarely observed V segments, including chromosome 9 orphons, were excluded from the earlier analysis of around 640 of the donors. Because the 87-base-pair reads could not distinguish some IMGT-functional V segments, including TRBV6-2 and TRBV6-3, those segments were excluded. In a later analysis, HLA-associated TCR beta chains were found to be more clonally expanded and to have lower generation probabilities than equally common non-associated chains. The study listed 150 to 200 TCR beta chains as associated with cytomegalovirus. Most TCR sequences were seen in very few donors, while some public TCRs were found in many individuals. The authors suggested that the approach could potentially be generalized to other disease states and immunological phenotypes. A later analysis found that most CMV-associated TCR beta chains appeared HLA-restricted, with HLA associations seemingly driven largely by CMV exposure. In vitro tests confirmed that a few of the cytomegalovirus-associated TCR beta chains recognize cytomegalovirus antigens. A later analysis associated 16,951 TCR beta sequences with specific HLA alleles at a false discovery rate of 0.05. Correlated functional status among segregating V segments might be attributable to linkage disequilibrium, but an unknown experimental factor could not be ruled out. A cluster of highly shared sequence variants was judged likely to represent a technical artifact of the sequencing pipeline. An earlier analysis of several hundred of the donors showed that most TCR beta V segments appeared in productive rearrangements either about 90% or about 30% of the time, which broadly matched IMGT annotations. A later genetic analysis associated a missense DCLRE1C variant with V-gene and J-gene trimming of TCR beta chains, and an independent cohort replicated the association. According to a later analysis, parvovirus B19, influenza, CMV and Epstein-Barr virus appeared linked to several top co-occurrence clusters. A further reported finding was that TCR beta sequences accurately predicted the HLA-A and HLA-B alleles for most subjects in the first cohort.

The CDR3 spans 16 residues, from the cysteine through the phenylalanine. The DNA shown is the 48-base CDR3, in frame from base 1. The germline V gene (reference sequence) specifies SEHNR as CDR1 and FQNEAQ as CDR2. Library method: the immunoSEQ multiplex PCR assay. For the multiplex PCR, a mixture combining 60 forward primers for TCR Vbeta segments and 13 reverse primers for TCR Jbeta segments was used. A multiplex PCR assay on genomic DNA amplified the CDR3 region of rearranged TCR beta genes. Amplified TCR beta libraries were sequenced as 87-base-pair reads on the Illumina HiSeq System. The original pipeline was this. A later analysis tallied around 87 million unique TCR beta chains across the 666 repertoires, and about 12 million of those chains were shared by two or more donors. Raw reads were error-corrected and collapsed into unique sequences with a nearest-neighbor algorithm that merged closely related sequences to remove PCR and sequencing errors. V, D and J gene segments were assigned by aligning CDR3 sequences to IMGT reference sequences. For a sequence to be retained, a match of at least six nucleotides to both a V gene segment and a J gene segment was required. Rearrangements were called productive when the CDR3 lacked stop codons and stayed in frame with V and J; all others were non-productive. Following IMGT convention, CDR3 was defined as the stretch from the second conserved V-encoded cysteine to the conserved J-encoded phenylalanine. In an earlier analysis of more than 550 of the donors, sequences lacking an unambiguous match to a single V gene segment were excluded. In an earlier analysis of 587 of the donors, V segments were called functional above 56.7% productive rearrangements and were called segregating when the between-donor standard deviation exceeded 5%. A statistical classification framework was developed to diagnose cytomegalovirus status using the catalog of TCR beta chain sequences. A later analysis assigned V and J genes by comparing TCR nucleotide sequences with IMGT/GENE-DB human TR gene sequences. In a later analysis, CDR3 sequences and most-parsimonious VDJ recombination scenarios were assigned using the TCRdist pipeline. In a later analysis, each TCR beta chain was defined by its CDR3 amino acid sequence together with its V-gene family, and reads without a unique V-gene family were excluded. As a way to deal with suspected cross-contamination and a sequencing artifact, a later analysis dropped approximately 570 nucleotide sequences that were highly shared and had low generation probability. A later analysis calculated a clonal expansion index for each public chain from normalized within-repertoire ranks of inferred template counts. A later analysis computed generation probabilities with a VDJ recombination model fitted to out-of-frame rearrangements, and checked the results against IGoR. In a later analysis, TCR-TCR, TCR-HLA and TCR-CMV co-occurrence was scored with hypergeometric tests, and a repertoire-size bias correction was applied to TCR pairs. In a later analysis, false discovery rates were estimated by permuting HLA or CMV assignments 20 times. A later analysis grouped co-occurring TCRs with DBSCAN, adding TCRdist sequence similarity when clustering within HLA-allele-positive subsets. Co-occurrence clustering excluded repertoires with fewer than 30,000 or more than 120,000 public chains, plus five with anomalous nucleotide sharing. Here the immuneACCESS table is served through TCRdb, limited to in-frame sequences with V and J called. Missing clones are a known gap in these copies; in checked studies unresolved V genes cover under half, and the rest lacks a known reason. V and J calls and clone size are as listed in that table; D and trimming were resolved from the DNA. Present in this sample are some 180,000 clones, around 80% of which were seen just once. Roughly 3.7% of the sample belongs to the ten largest clones.

The cohort comprised fewer than 750 healthy bone marrow donors. At the time of sampling, all cohort members were nominally healthy, though unrecorded immune exposures were likely present. The donor was CMV seropositive and was included in the group of approximately 300 seropositive cohort members. A peripheral blood sample was provided by each donor, and peripheral blood mononuclear cells were used for TCR beta sequencing. Genomic DNA was extracted from the blood cell samples with the Qiagen DNeasy Blood Extraction Kit. For this clone: Its antigen specificity is not known. A read error may produce the germline difference seen at one junction end.

Sequencing input: PBMCs. The chain couples TRBV7-9 to TRBJ2-3; 11 of the junction bases match TRBD2. This TCR was sampled from a woman aged 55 to 70 in good health and CMV-seropositive. The DNA sequence is as follows: TGTTCCAGCAGCCCGAGGACTAGCGGGAGCACAGATACGCAGTATTTT. Translated, it reads CSSSPRTSGSTDTQYF.